The sequence of this T cell receptor (beta chain) was determined in a study of early T cells in non-severe SARS-CoV-2 infection. Study details: Unsorted whole blood bulk RNA was sequenced, with unpaired chains.

Germline assignment: CDR1 SEHNR and CDR2 FQNEAQ (reference sequence). There are 14 residues in the CDR3. With 7 bases removed from V and 5 bases from J, the gap between germline ends came to 17 bases. TCRdb fed the 5' RACE reads into MiXCR, producing one record per CDR3 protein. The data hold 65,000 to 95,000 distinct CDR3 sequences, with about a sixth observed a single time. Sequenced sample: whole blood. This receptor was taken from an adult who was a healthcare worker with PCR-confirmed SARS-CoV-2 infection or an uninfected control (not recorded which). V usage is TRBV7-9 and J usage is TRBJ2-5; perhaps D is TRBD1 or TRBD2 (5 bases each). The CDR3 protein is CASTLGTTTETQYF. The CDR3 DNA reads TGTGCCAGCACACTTGGGACCACAACCGAGACCCAGTACTTC.